This is a list of T cell receptor beta chains from one sample in a study of blood T cell repertoires in COVID-19. Here immunoSEQ multiplex PCR was the method, and the copy in TCRdb shows in-frame clones only, minus some. The data contain roughly 190,000 clones, roughly 80% of them singletons. Material: peripheral blood. These receptors were collected from a middle-aged woman with acute or convalescent COVID-19. The CDR3 runs from the conserved cysteine through the conserved F or W.

TRBJ2-7,TRBV7-6,CASSLNSGYSGGGEQYF
TRBJ1-2,TRBV6-8,CASSHRGWVGYTF
TRBJ2-5,TRBV28,CASSRAGPRETQYF
TRBJ2-7,TRBV6-2/TRBV6-3,CASSYWGGDYEQYF
TRBJ2-7,TRBV2,CASSTAYEQYF
TRBJ2-1,TRBV5-1,CASSSGQGGEQFF
TRBJ2-4,TRBV28,CASSLSQPRNIQYF
TRBJ1-4,TRBV7-6,CASSPSHRDLIGEKLFF
TRBJ2-3,TRBV7-9,CASSFLLWREGRSADTQYF
TRBJ2-5,TRBV5-1,CASSSGQGGETQYF
TRBJ2-2,TRBV7-2,CASSYQTGANTGELFF
TRBJ2-2,TRBV7-3,CASSQLGPGELFF
TRBJ2-3,TRBV6-1,CASSEETGAGADTQYF
TRBJ2-7,TRBV7-2,CASSLGYRRREDEQYF
TRBJ2-1,TRBV28,CASKLAGFYNEQFF
TRBJ1-5,TRBV4-2,CASSQDPTGFNQPQHF
TRBJ1-6,TRBV2,CASGPMTGSGSPLHF
TRBJ2-3,TRBV9,CASSVGGRGGLDTQYF
TRBJ2-7,TRBV7-2,CASSLISPSYEQYF
TRBJ2-7,TRBV7-9,CASSHSKGGRPHEQYF
TRBJ1-5,TRBV2,CASSPRTGNGQPQHF
TRBJ1-4,TRBV2,CASSVEGQGGEKLFF
TRBJ2-1,TRBV18,CASSRGQDYNEQFF
TRBJ1-1,TRBV7-2,CASSLQTNTEAFF
TRBJ1-1,TRBV10-1,CASSDRSQGNTEAFF
TRBJ1-1,TRBV5-1,CASSLGAGSTEAFF
TRBJ1-1,TRBV27,CASTDRAPNTEAFF
TRBJ2-1,TRBV13,CASSLAETRLDEQFF
TRBJ2-7,TRBV27,CASGQVLNPYEQYF
TRBJ1-5,TRBV28,CASRSNQPQHF
TRBJ1-6,TRBV5-6,CASSLTRESSRGSPLHF
TRBJ1-2,TRBV5-4,CASSGTGNNYGYTF
TRBJ1-1,TRBV2,CASSDAGYTEAFF
TRBJ2-2,TRBV2,CASSPLAGGSNTGELFF
TRBJ2-7,TRBV28,CASTSGGDHSYEQYF
TRBJ2-7,TRBV10-3,CAISDGAAYEQYF
TRBJ2-1,TRBV27,CASSFPGLAIGEQFF
TRBJ1-3,TRBV18,CASSPSADYGNTIYF
TRBJ2-3,TRBV24-1,CATSDPRQTDTQYF
TRBJ2-1,TRBV10-1,CASSQGLAGGAYNEQFF
TRBJ2-7,TRBV5-4,CASSLWEIPYEQYF
TRBJ1-3,TRBV27,CASSLSVPSSGNTIYF
TRBJ1-3,TRBV30,CAWGGPGNTIYF
TRBJ2-5,TRBV7-2,CASSPGWTQYF
TRBJ2-7,TRBV5-1,CASGEGGSYEQYF
TRBJ2-7,TRBV4-1,CASSQDGVGRGLHEQYF
TRBJ1-1,TRBV29-1,CSVGQNTEAFF
TRBJ2-7,TRBV7-9,CASSLGDRSSYEQYF
TRBJ1-5,TRBV5-6,CASSWLEGPQHF
TRBJ1-6,TRBV9,CASSASGTGFGNSPLHF
TRBJ2-5,TRBV3-1/TRBV3-2,CASSQERVVETQYF
TRBJ1-2,TRBV2,CASSDQRAGYTF
TRBJ2-7,TRBV6-2/TRBV6-3,CASSRTGITYEQYF
TRBJ1-2,TRBV6-5,CASSYAGDYGYTF
TRBJ1-1,TRBV20-1,CSAIQVTEAFF
TRBJ1-2,TRBV29-1,CSVEVVQRGGYTF
TRBJ2-7,TRBV6-2/TRBV6-3,CASSPHPAGDYEQYF